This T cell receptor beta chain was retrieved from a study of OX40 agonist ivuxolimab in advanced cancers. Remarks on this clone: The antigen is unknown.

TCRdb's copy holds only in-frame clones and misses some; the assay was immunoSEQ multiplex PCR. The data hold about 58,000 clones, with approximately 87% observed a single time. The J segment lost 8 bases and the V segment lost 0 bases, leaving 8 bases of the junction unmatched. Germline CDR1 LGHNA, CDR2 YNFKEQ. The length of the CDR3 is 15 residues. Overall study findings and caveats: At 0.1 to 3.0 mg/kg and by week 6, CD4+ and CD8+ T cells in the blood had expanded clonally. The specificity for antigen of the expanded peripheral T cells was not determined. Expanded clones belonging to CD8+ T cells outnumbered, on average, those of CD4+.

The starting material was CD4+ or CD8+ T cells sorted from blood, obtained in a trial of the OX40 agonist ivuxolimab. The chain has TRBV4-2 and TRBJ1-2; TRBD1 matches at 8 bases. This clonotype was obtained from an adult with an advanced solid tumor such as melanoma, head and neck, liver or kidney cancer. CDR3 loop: CASSQDLDRVEGYTF. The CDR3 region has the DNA TGTGCCAGCAGCCAAGATTTGGACAGGGTGGAAGGCTACACCTTC.